This note documents a single T cell receptor (beta chain) sequence. Methods used by the authors: Nucleated cell number was recorded as an estimate derived from reference gene primer amplification. Assay used: immunoSEQ multiplex PCR; TCRdb lists only in-frame clones, some missing. D and trimming come from the DNA, and the V and J calls and clone size come from that table. The table includes roughly 270,000 clones, 88% detected once. These data originate in a study of blood T cell repertoires in COVID-19. Study context: Both acute and convalescent COVID-19 samples were obtained from the United States, Italy and Spain. Nucleic acid was either cDNA or gDNA, and it came from T cells, B-cell-depleted T cells, or PBMCs.

Trimming took off 1 base at V and 3 bases at J, with 11 bases between the two ends. The CDR3 contains 14 residues. Germline CDR1 reads SGHRS; CDR2 reads YFSETQ. Material for sequencing was peripheral blood. The V gene is TRBV5-1, the J gene TRBJ2-7, with TRBD2 as a possible D gene (5 bases). This sequence was found in a man younger than 35 with active or convalescent COVID-19. The DNA of the CDR3 is TGCGCCAGCAGCTTGAACGCGGGTTTCTACGAGCAGTACTTC. Its translation is CASSLNAGFYEQYF.